Given below is one TCR beta chain in context. The junction differs from germline at one of its ends, possibly a read error. The CDR3 is 17 residues long. Germline CDR1 reads MNHNS; CDR2 reads SASEGT. Sequenced by immunoSEQ multiplex PCR; TCRdb stores in-frame clones only, minus some. The repertoire holds 100,000 to 150,000 clones, with roughly 80% as singletons. These data come from a study of radiation and T cells in renal cell carcinoma. Time point indicated: baseline pretreatment blood. Treatment denoted: 15 Gy SBRT to primary tumor, nephrectomy 4 weeks later. Blood was sampled at baseline, 2 weeks and 4 weeks after SBRT. The tumor was a clear cell renal cell carcinoma.

This sequence joins TRBV6-1 and TRBJ1-4; 8 bases are shared with TRBD1. Sequenced material: blood, taken from a patient whose treatment included radiotherapy and nephrectomy. This receptor was obtained from a woman aged 55-70 years with renal cell carcinoma. The CDR3 is CASREGTGLATNEKLFF. The DNA of the CDR3 is TGTGCCAGCAGGGAAGGGACAGGTTTGGCAACTAATGAAAAACTGTTTTTT.